The source of this T cell receptor (beta chain) is a study of long-term antiretroviral therapy in people with HIV. Findings of the study overall: Relative to control repertoires, HIV repertoires exhibited narrower CDR3 length ranges.

The V and J ends lost 5 bases and 2 bases, in that order; junction bases with no gene match: 7. CDR1 SGHVS and CDR2 FQNEAQ come from the germline V gene. This CDR3 is 15 amino acids long. The immunoSEQ assay was v3.0, run at survey level. Repertoires were generated with immunoSEQ multiplex PCR, while TCRdb's copy carries only in-frame clones and drops some. The sample gives about 14,000 clones, more than 75% of which show up once; around a quarter is in the top ten. As for this clone: What it binds is unknown.

The receptor's source is a man aged 40-49 years with HIV. The material sequenced was unsorted PBMCs, taken 3.1 years after starting antiretroviral therapy. The V and J genes are TRBV7-8 and TRBJ2-7; 9 bases are a match to TRBD1. CDR3 DNA sequence: TGTGCCAGCAGCCCAGGGACAGGGAGTGCCTACGAGCAGTACTTC. It specifies CASSPGTGSAYEQYF.